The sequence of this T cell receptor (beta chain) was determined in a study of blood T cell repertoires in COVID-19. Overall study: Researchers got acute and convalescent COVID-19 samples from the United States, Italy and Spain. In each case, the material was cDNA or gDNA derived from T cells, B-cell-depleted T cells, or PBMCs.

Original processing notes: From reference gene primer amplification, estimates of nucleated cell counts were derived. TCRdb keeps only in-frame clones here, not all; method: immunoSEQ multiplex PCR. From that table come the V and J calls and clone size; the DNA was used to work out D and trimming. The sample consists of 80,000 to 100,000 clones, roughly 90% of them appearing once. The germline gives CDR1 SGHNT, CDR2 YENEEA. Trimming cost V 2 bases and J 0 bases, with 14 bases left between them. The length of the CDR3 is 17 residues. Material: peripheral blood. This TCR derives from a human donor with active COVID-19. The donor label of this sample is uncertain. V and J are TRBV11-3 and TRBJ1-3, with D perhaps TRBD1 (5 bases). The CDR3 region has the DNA TGTGCCAGCAGCTTAATTTTATGGACATTCTCTGGAAACACCATATATTTT. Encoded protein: CASSLILWTFSGNTIYF. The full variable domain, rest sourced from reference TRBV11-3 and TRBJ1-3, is EAGVVQSPRYKIIEKKQPVAFWCNPISGHNTLYWYLQNLGQGPELLIRYENEEAVDDSQLPKDRFSAERLKGVDSTLKIQPAELGDSAVYLCASSLILWTFSGNTIYFGEGSWLTVV.